Following are 6 T cell receptor beta chains from one sample sequenced in a study of OX40 agonist ivuxolimab in advanced cancers. Some clones are missing from TCRdb's copy, which holds only in-frame ones; the method was immunoSEQ multiplex PCR. Of 65,000 to 95,000 clones listed, 80% to 90% were seen once; the top ten hold 5% to 7%. The input for sequencing was CD4+ or CD8+ T cells sorted from blood, taken in a trial of the OX40 agonist ivuxolimab. These receptors all stem from an adult with an advanced solid tumor such as melanoma, head and neck, liver or kidney cancer.

This clone occurred a few times. V gene TRBV27 combines with J gene TRBJ1-2, with TRBD1 matching 11 bases. The CDR3 runs to 13 residues. J was trimmed by 6 bases and V by 6 bases; bases with no gene match: 3. CDR1 is MNHEY, CDR2 SMNVEV, per germline (reference sequence). The CDR3 DNA reads as TGTGCCAGCAGCTGGACAGGGGGCCATGGCTACACCTTC. It codes for CASSWTGGHGYTF.

The V gene is TRBV4-2, the J gene TRBJ1-1; D is unresolved. V lost 0 bases and J 0 bases, leaving 5 bases between the germline ends. Germline-derived CDR1 and CDR2 are LGHNA and YNFKEQ. The CDR3 covers 14 residues. The DNA for the CDR3 is TGTGCCAGCAGCCAAGATTGGGTGAACACTGAAGCTTTCTTT. Protein product: CASSQDWVNTEAFF.

The chain is built from TRBV29-1 and TRBJ2-5, with D possibly TRBD1 on 5 matching bases. The CDR3 is 12 residues long. V was clipped by 6 bases and J by 0 bases, with 8 bases between them. Germline V CDR1 and CDR2: SQVTM, ANQGSEA. CDR3 amino acids: CSVGHNQETQYF. The CDR3 nucleotides read TGCAGCGTCGGACATAACCAAGAGACCCAGTACTTC. The full variable domain, in which reference TRBV29-1 and TRBJ2-5 provide the parts outside the CDR3, is SAVISQKPSRDICQRGTSLTIQCQVDSQVTMMFWYRQQPGQSLTLIATANQGSEATYESGFVIDKFPISRPNLTFSTLTVSNMSPEDSSIYLCSVGHNQETQYFGPGTRLLVL.

The chain has TRBV6-5 and TRBJ1-1, with D uncertain. Deletions cut 4 bases from V and 1 base from J, with 10 bases between. Germline lookup yields CDR1 MNHEY and CDR2 SVGAGI. The CDR3 length is 14 residues. The CDR3 spells CASSWSAQNTEAFF. DNA of the CDR3: TGTGCCAGCAGTTGGTCAGCCCAGAACACTGAAGCTTTCTTT.

The J gene is TRBJ2-5, the V gene TRBV2, with D hard to call. The ends were cut back, 3 bases at V and 5 bases at J, with 10 bases in the middle. There are 13 residues in the CDR3. The germline gives CDR1 SNHLY, CDR2 FYNNEI. The CDR3 loop reads CASSDRLSETQYF. CDR3 coding DNA: TGTGCCAGCAGTGATCGACTGTCGGAGACCCAGTACTTC.

V is TRBV10-3 and J is TRBJ2-1; D perhaps matches TRBD1 (7 bases). This CDR3 comprises 13 residues. The V gene lost 5 bases and the J gene lost 8 bases, with 13 bases spanning the gap. The V gene's germline CDR1 is ENHRY and CDR2 SYGVKD. The CDR3 sequence: CAISLQGTDEQFF. The CDR3 bases are TGTGCCATCAGTTTACAGGGGACTGATGAGCAGTTCTTC.